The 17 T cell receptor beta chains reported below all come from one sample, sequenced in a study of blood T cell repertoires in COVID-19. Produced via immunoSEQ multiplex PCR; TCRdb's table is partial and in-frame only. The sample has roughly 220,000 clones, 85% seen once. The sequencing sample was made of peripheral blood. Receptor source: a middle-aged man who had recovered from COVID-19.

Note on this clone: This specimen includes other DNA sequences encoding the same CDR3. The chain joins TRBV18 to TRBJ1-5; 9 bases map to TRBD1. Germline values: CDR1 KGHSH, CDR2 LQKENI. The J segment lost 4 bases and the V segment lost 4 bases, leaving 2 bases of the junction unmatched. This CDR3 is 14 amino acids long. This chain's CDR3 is CASSQGQGNQPQHF. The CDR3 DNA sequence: TGTGCCAGCTCACAGGGACAGGGAAATCAGCCCCAGCATTTT.

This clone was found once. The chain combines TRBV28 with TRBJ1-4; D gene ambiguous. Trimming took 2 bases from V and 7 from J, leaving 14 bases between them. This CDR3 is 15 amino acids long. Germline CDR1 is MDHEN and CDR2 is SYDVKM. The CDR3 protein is CASSLLERVGEKLFF. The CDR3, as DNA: TGTGCCAGCAGTTTACTCGAGCGAGTGGGTGAAAAACTGTTTTTT.

The CDR3 DNA sequence: TGTGCCAGTAGTATAACGGAGGGGAGAGGCAATCAGCCCCAGCATTTT. Amino acids: CASSITEGRGNQPQHF. The rearrangement uses TRBV19 and TRBJ1-5; possible D gene TRBD1, 5 bases. Per the germline V gene, CDR1 is LNHDA and CDR2 is SQIVND (reference sequence). V shed 2 bases and J shed 2 bases, with 13 bases lying between them. The CDR3 has 16 amino acids.

This CDR3 is CASSPREGEKLFF. In DNA form, the CDR3 reads TGTGCCAGCTCCCCCCGGGAAGGAGAAAAACTGTTTTTT. J is TRBJ1-4 and V is TRBV18; D not certain. V lost 6 bases, J lost 8 bases, and 13 bases lay in between. This CDR3 comprises 13 residues. Germline assignment: CDR1 KGHSH and CDR2 LQKENI.

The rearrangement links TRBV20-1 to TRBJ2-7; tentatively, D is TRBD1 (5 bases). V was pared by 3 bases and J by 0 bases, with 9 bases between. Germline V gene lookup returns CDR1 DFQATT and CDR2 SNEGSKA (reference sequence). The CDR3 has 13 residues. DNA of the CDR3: TGCAGTGCTAGTACAGGTAGCTCCTACGAGCAGTACTTC. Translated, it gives CSASTGSSYEQYF.

CDR3 sequence reads: CASSLAVRVPDTEAFF. The CDR3 nucleotides are TGTGCCAGCAGCTTAGCGGTCCGGGTTCCTGACACTGAAGCTTTCTTT. The genes are TRBV7-9 and TRBJ1-1, with D uncertain. From germline, CDR1 is SEHNR and CDR2 FQNEAQ (reference sequence). This CDR3 comprises 16 residues. V gave up 0 bases and J gave up 3 bases, with 14 bases separating them.

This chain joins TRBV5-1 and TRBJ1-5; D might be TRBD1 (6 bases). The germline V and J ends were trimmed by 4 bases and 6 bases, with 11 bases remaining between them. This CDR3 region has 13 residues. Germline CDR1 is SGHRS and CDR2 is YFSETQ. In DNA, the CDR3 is TGCGCCAGCAGCCCCACAGGGCCTCAGCCCCAGCATTTT. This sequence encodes CASSPTGPQPQHF. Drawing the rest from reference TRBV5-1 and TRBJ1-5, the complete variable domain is KAGVTQTPRYLIKTRGQQVTLSCSPISGHRSVSWYQQTPGQGLQFLFEYFSETQRNKGNFPGRFSGRQFSNSRSEMNVSTLELGDSALYLCASSPTGPQPQHFGDGTRLSIL.

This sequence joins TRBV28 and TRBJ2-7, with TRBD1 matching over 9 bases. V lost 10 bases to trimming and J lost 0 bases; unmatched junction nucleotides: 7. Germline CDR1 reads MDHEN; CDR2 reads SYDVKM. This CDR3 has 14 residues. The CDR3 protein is CATKGTGHSYEQYF. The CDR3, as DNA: TGTGCCACCAAAGGGACAGGGCACTCCTACGAGCAGTACTTC.

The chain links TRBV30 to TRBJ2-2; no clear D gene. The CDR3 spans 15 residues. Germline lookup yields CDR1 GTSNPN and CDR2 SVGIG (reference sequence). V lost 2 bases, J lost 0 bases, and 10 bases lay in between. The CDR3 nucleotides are TGTGCCTGGAGTTTTGGGCTAACGAACACCGGGGAGCTGTTTTTT. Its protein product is CAWSFGLTNTGELFF.

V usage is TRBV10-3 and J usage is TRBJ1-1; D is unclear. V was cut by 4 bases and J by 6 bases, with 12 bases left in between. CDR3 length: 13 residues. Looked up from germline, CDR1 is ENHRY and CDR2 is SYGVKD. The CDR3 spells CAISAGGPAEAFF. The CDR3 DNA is TGTGCCATCAGTGCCGGCGGCCCCGCTGAAGCTTTCTTT.

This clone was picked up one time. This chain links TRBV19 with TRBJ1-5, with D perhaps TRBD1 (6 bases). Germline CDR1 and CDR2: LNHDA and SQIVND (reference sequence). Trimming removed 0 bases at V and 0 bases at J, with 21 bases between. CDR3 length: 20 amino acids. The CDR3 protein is CASSIDRAWTELYSNQPQHF. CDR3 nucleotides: TGTGCCAGTAGTATAGATCGGGCGTGGACAGAGCTATATAGCAATCAGCCCCAGCATTTT.

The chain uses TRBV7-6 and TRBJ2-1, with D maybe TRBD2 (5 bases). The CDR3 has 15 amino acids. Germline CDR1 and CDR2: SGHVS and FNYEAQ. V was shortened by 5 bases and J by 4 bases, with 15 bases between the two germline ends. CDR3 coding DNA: TGTGCCAGCAGCCGTGCGGGCAGAAATTACAATGAGCAGTTCTTC. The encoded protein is CASSRAGRNYNEQFF.

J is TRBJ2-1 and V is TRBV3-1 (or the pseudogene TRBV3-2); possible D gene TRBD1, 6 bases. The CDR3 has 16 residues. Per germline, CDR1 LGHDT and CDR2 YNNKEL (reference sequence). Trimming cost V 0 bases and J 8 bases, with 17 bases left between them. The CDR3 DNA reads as TGTGCCAGCAGCCAAGATTCCCCGGGACATTCGGATGAGCAGTTCTTC. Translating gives CASSQDSPGHSDEQFF.

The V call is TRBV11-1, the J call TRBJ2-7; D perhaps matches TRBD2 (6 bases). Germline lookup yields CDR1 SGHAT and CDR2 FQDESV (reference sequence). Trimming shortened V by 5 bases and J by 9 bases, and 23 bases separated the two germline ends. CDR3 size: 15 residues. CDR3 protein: CASSPWEASLFGQYF. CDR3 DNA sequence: TGTGCCAGCAGCCCCTGGGAGGCATCCCTTTTTGGGCAGTACTTC. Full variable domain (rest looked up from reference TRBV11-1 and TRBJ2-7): EAEVAQSPRYKITEKSQAVAFWCDPISGHATLYWYRQILGQGPELLVQFQDESVVDDSQLPKDRFSAERLKGVDSTLKIQPAELGDSAMYLCASSPWEASLFGQYFGPGTRLTVT.

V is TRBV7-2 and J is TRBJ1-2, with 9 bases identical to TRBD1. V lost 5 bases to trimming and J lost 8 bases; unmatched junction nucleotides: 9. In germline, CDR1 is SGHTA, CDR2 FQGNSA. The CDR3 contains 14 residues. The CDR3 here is CASSVGTGLFGYTF. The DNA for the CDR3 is TGTGCCAGCAGCGTCGGGACAGGGCTATTCGGCTACACCTTC.

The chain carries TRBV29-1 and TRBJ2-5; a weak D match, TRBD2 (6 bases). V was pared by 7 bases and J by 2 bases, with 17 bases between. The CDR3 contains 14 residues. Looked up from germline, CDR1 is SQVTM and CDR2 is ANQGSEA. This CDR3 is CSALGGPWQETQYF. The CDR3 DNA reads TGCAGCGCGCTCGGAGGGCCCTGGCAAGAGACCCAGTACTTC. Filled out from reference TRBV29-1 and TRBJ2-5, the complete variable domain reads SAVISQKPSRDICQRGTSLTIQCQVDSQVTMMFWYRQQPGQSLTLIATANQGSEATYESGFVIDKFPISRPNLTFSTLTVSNMSPEDSSIYLCSALGGPWQETQYFGPGTRLLVL.

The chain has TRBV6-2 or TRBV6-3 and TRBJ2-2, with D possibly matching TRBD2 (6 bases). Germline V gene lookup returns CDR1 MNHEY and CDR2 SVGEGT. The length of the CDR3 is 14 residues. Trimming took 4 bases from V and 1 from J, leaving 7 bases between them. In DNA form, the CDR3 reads TGTGCCAGCAGTTTGCGGGGGAACACCGGGGAGCTGTTTTTT. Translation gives CASSLRGNTGELFF.